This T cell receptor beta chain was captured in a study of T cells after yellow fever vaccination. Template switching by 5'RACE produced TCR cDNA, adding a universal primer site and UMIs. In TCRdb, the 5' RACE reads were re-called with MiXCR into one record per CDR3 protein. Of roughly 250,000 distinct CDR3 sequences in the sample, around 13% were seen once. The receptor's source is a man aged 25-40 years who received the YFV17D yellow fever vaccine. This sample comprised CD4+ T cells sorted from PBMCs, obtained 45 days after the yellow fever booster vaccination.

This CDR3 is CASSLASTGGRSADTQYF. DNA for the CDR3: TGCGCCAGCAGCTTGGCCAGTACTGGCGGGAGAAGCGCAGATACGCAGTATTTT. The chain uses TRBV5-1 and TRBJ2-3, with 7 bases aligning to TRBD2. V shed 0 bases, J shed 4 bases, and the junction held 14 bases outside the gene matches. Germline-derived CDR1 and CDR2 are SGHRS and YFSETQ. CDR3 length: 18 amino acids.